This TCR beta chain was identified during a study of response to subunit inactivated influenza vaccine. The V and J ends lost 1 base and 0 bases respectively, with 9 bases between them. The CDR3 runs to 15 residues. CDR1 and CDR2 from the germline V gene are DFQATT and SNEGSKA (reference sequence). One entry per CDR3 protein results from TCRdb running MiXCR on the RT-PCR reads. This sample carries about 780,000 distinct CDR3 sequences, roughly 20% of them seen once, and the ten largest clones take about a tenth. Sequencing was performed on PBMCs from blood, taken 5 to 6 days after vaccination. This clonotype was sampled from a man aged 45-65 years who received an inactivated influenza vaccine. This chain connects TRBV20-1 to TRBJ1-4, with D possibly TRBD1 on 6 matching bases. As DNA, the CDR3 is TGCAGTGCTAGAGTGGGGGCGACAACTAATGAAAAACTGTTTTTT. Its protein product is CSARVGATTNEKLFF.